A single sample gave rise to the 18 T cell receptor beta chains below, sequenced in a study of cytomegalovirus exposure and HLA in healthy donors. Primers for the PCR totalled 60 Vbeta and 13 Jbeta. Generated by immunoSEQ multiplex PCR, the TCRdb table keeps only in-frame clones and is missing some. This repertoire shows fewer than 250,000 clones, just under 75% found once; its top ten account for more than 4%. Sequencing was carried out using PBMCs. These receptors were taken from a man aged 30 to 45 in good health and CMV-seropositive.

This sequence joins TRBV6-1 and TRBJ2-4; D may be TRBD1 (6 bases). There are 13 residues in the CDR3. Deletions cut 3 bases from V and 6 bases from J, with 9 bases between. CDR1 and CDR2 (germline): MNHNS, SASEGT. CDR3: CASSDGGGNIQYF. CDR3 sequence (DNA): TGTGCCAGCAGTGATGGGGGCGGAAACATTCAGTACTTC.

The rearrangement uses TRBV27 and TRBJ2-2, with 7 nucleotides matching TRBD2. This CDR3 spans 15 amino acids. Germline CDR1 reads MNHEY; CDR2 reads SMNVEV (reference sequence). V shed 4 bases and J 1 base; nucleotides not matched to a gene: 3. The CDR3 DNA reads as TGTGCCAGCAGTTGGACTAGAATGAACACCGGGGAGCTGTTTTTT. This translates into CASSWTRMNTGELFF.

Notes on this clone: The sample has other DNA sequences that encode this CDR3 too. This rearrangement joins TRBV30 to TRBJ1-5; the D is unclear. The CDR3 runs to 14 residues. The ends were cut back, 0 bases at V and 2 bases at J, with 8 bases in the middle. Germline CDR1 and CDR2: GTSNPN and SVGIG (reference sequence). This CDR3 reads CAWSVRVGNQPQHF. CDR3 DNA: TGTGCCTGGAGTGTAAGAGTGGGCAATCAGCCCCAGCATTTT.

The chain links TRBV7-9 to TRBJ2-5; 8 positions agree with TRBD2. The junction had 11 bases not matched to a gene; V was cut back by 0 bases and J by 8 bases. CDR1 is SEHNR, CDR2 FQNEAQ, per germline (reference sequence). The CDR3 runs to 16 residues. Here the CDR3 reads CASSLAESGSARTQYF. CDR3 coding DNA: TGTGCCAGCAGCTTAGCCGAGAGCGGGAGCGCTCGAACCCAGTACTTC.

The count of this clone is one. The rearrangement links TRBV15 to TRBJ2-7; the D is unclear. V was shortened by 0 bases and J by 0 bases, with 9 bases between the two germline ends. The CDR3 loop spans 15 amino acids. Germline values: CDR1 LNHNV, CDR2 YYDKDF (reference sequence). CDR3: CATSRDRSGSYEQYF. In DNA form, the CDR3 reads TGTGCCACCAGCAGAGACAGGTCCGGCTCCTACGAGCAGTACTTC. Full variable domain (remainder filled in from reference TRBV15 and TRBJ2-7): DAMVIQNPRYQVTQFGKPVTLSCSQTLNHNVMYWYQQKSSQAPKLLFHYYDKDFNNEADTPDNFQSRRPNTSFCFLDIRSPGLGDTAMYLCATSRDRSGSYEQYFGPGTRLTVT.

J is TRBJ1-3 and V is TRBV10-2, with 7 bases fitting TRBD1. The trim removed 2 bases at V and 2 bases at J, leaving 12 bases unmatched. The CDR3 is 18 amino acids. Germline loops: CDR1 WSHSY, CDR2 SAAADI. CDR3 nucleotide sequence: TGCGCCAGCAGTGAGGGCCCTGAAACAGGGGCCACTGGAAACACCATATATTTT. Its protein is CASSEGPETGATGNTIYF.

The chain is built from TRBV7-3 and TRBJ2-7; D may be TRBD1 (5 bases). The germline V and J ends were trimmed by 0 bases and 3 bases, with 12 bases remaining between them. CDR1 SGHTA and CDR2 FQGTGA come from the germline V gene. The CDR3 totals 15 residues. The CDR3 loop reads CASSLTWSGNYEQYF. The CDR3 nucleotides are TGTGCCAGCAGCTTAACGTGGTCAGGGAACTACGAGCAGTACTTC.

The chain couples TRBV21-1 to TRBJ2-1; TRBD2, as called in the table, went unchecked against the DNA. TRBV21-1 represents a pseudogene. The CDR3 contains 17 residues. Here the CDR3 reads CASSKAPPGLLYNEQFF. The CDR3 nucleotides read TGTGCCAGCAGCAAAGCGCCCCCGGGACTGCTGTACAATGAGCAGTTCTTC.

The chain employs TRBV29-1 and TRBJ1-6, with a weak D call TRBD1 (6 bases). The V end was cut by 6 bases, the J end by 7 bases, with 13 bases between. The CDR3 is made up of 13 amino acids. Germline CDR1 and CDR2: SQVTM and ANQGSEA. The CDR3 region has the DNA TGCAGCGTCCGGGACATGATAAATTCACCCCTCCACTTT. It codes for CSVRDMINSPLHF.

The chain joins TRBV7-9 to TRBJ2-2; 10 bases agree with TRBD1. The V and J ends lost 1 base and 1 base, in that order; junction bases with no gene match: 0. The germline V gene encodes CDR1 SEHNR and CDR2 FQNEAQ (reference sequence). This CDR3 contains 16 residues. In nucleotides, the CDR3 is TGTGCCAGCAGCTTAGGGGACAGGGGGAACACCGGGGAGCTGTTTTTT. Translation gives CASSLGDRGNTGELFF.

This clone turned up a few times. The V gene is TRBV6-5, the J gene TRBJ1-4, with 8 bases that match TRBD1. The germline V gene has CDR1 MNHEY and CDR2 SVGAGI. The V gene end was trimmed by 0 bases and the J gene end by 7 bases; junction bases not matched to a gene: 1. This CDR3 comprises 14 residues. CDR3 sequence: CASSYSGQGEKLFF. The CDR3 bases are TGTGCCAGCAGTTACTCCGGACAGGGTGAAAAACTGTTTTTT.

The V gene is TRBV19, the J gene TRBJ2-1; perhaps TRBD1 as D (6 bases). Germline V gene sequence: CDR1 LNHDA, CDR2 SQIVND (reference sequence). The V and J ends lost 4 bases and 4 bases respectively, with 26 bases between them. The CDR3 consists of 19 residues. DNA for the CDR3: TGTGCCAGTAGTAAATCCGGACAGAGAGGAGCGTACCTATACAATGAGCAGTTCTTC. It codes for CASSKSGQRGAYLYNEQFF.

The chain employs TRBV28 and TRBJ1-2; TRBD1 might be the D (6 bases). The CDR3 spans 14 residues. CDR1 and CDR2 (germline): MDHEN, SYDVKM. The V end lost 3 bases, the J end lost 7 bases, and 15 bases lay between the germline ends. The CDR3 loop is CASSFYRVISGYTF. Here the CDR3 DNA reads TGTGCCAGCAGTTTTTACAGGGTTATTAGTGGCTACACCTTC.

V and J are TRBV5-1 and TRBJ2-2, with a tentative D call TRBD2 (6 bases). The CDR3 runs 18 residues. From germline, CDR1 is SGHRS and CDR2 YFSETQ. V was trimmed by 2 bases and J by 0 bases, leaving 17 bases between them. The DNA for the CDR3 is TGCGCCAGCAGCTTCAACTGGGGAGGACCTCCGAACACCGGGGAGCTGTTTTTT. Its protein product is CASSFNWGGPPNTGELFF.

This clone was seen a handful of times. The chain recombines TRBV5-1 with TRBJ2-1; TRBD2 aligns across 12 bases. The germline CDR1 and CDR2 sequences are SGHRS and YFSETQ. The CDR3 consists of 15 residues. V lost 2 bases and J lost 8; bases outside the gene matches: 5. This chain's CDR3 is CASSLPSGRADEQFF. CDR3 in DNA: TGCGCCAGCAGCTTACCTAGCGGGAGGGCCGATGAGCAGTTCTTC.

The rearrangement joins TRBV6-5 to TRBJ2-1; 7 bases are a match to TRBD2. The CDR3 extends over 14 amino acids. In germline, CDR1 is MNHEY, CDR2 SVGAGI. Trimming at V came to 0 bases and at J to 9 bases, leaving 5 bases not matched to a gene. CDR3 sequence (DNA): TGTGCCAGCAGTTACTCGGATGGGGGGGGTGAGCAGTTCTTC. Its translation is CASSYSDGGGEQFF.

The chain couples TRBV6-6 to TRBJ2-7, with 7 bases matching TRBD2. The germline V gene encodes CDR1 MNHNY and CDR2 SVGAGI (reference sequence). The V segment lost 4 bases and the J segment 0 bases; nucleotides outside the gene matches: 3. The CDR3 runs to 14 residues. This CDR3 reads CASSFGTISYEQYF. The DNA for the CDR3 is TGTGCCAGCAGTTTCGGGACTATCTCCTACGAGCAGTACTTC.

The chain carries TRBV6-4 and TRBJ2-3, with 11 positions matching TRBD1. The V and J ends lost 5 bases and 2 bases, in that order; junction bases with no gene match: 6. The CDR3 has 16 residues. Germline-derived CDR1 and CDR2 are MRHNA and SNTAGT. The CDR3, as DNA: TGTGCCAGCAGTTCCCGGGACAGGGGGAACACAGATACGCAGTATTTT. It translates to CASSSRDRGNTDTQYF.